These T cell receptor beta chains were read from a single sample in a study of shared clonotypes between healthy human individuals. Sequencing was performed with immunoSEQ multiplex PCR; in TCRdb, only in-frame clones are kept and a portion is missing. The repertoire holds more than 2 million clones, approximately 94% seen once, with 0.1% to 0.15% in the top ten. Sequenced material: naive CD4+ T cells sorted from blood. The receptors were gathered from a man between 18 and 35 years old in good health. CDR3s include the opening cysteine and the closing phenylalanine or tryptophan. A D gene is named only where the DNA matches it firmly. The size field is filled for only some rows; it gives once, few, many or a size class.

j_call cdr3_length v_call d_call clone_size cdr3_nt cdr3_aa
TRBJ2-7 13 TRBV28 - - TGTGCCAGCAGAATTGGGAAGGCCTACGAGCAGTACTTC CASRIGKAYEQYF
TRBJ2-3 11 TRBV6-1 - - TGTGCCAGCAGTGGGGTGGATACGCAGTATTTT CASSGVDTQYF
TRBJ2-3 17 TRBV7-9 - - TGTGCCAGCAGCCTACCAATCCCCCCGGGCCCCACAGATACGCAGTATTTT CASSLPIPPGPTDTQYF
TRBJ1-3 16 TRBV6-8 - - TGTGCCAGCAGCCACTGGGGACACGTATCCGGAAACACCATATATTTT CASSHWGHVSGNTIYF
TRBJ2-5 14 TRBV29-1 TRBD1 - TGCAGCGTTGACGGGACAGGGGGCGGAGAGACCCAGTACTTC CSVDGTGGGETQYF
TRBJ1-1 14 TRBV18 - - TGTGCCAGCTCACCACCGCTGGGAGGAACTGAAGCTTTCTTT CASSPPLGGTEAFF
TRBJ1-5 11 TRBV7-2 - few TGTGCCAGCAGATCTCATCAGCCCCAGCATTTT CASRSHQPQHF
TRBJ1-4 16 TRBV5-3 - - TGTGCCAGAAGCTTCATAATCCGGGAGCCCAATGAAAAACTGTTTTTT CARSFIIREPNEKLFF
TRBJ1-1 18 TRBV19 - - TGTGCCAGTAGGCCACCTACCGGACGGCTCCTTGGTAACACTGAAGCTTTCTTT CASRPPTGRLLGNTEAFF
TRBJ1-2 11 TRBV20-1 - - TGCAGTGCCGACAGTCTTTCTGGCTACACCTTC CSADSLSGYTF
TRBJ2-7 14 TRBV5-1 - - TGCGCCAGCACCGGTAGAGGGGGTTTGAACGAGCAGTACTTC CASTGRGGLNEQYF